These T cell receptor beta chains were read from a single sample in a study of early T cells in non-severe SARS-CoV-2 infection. TCRdb analysed the 5' RACE reads with MiXCR anew, one entry per CDR3 protein. The table includes about 59,000 distinct CDR3 sequences, approximately 13% detected once. The material was whole blood, obtained at baseline. These receptors were collected from an adult who was a healthcare worker with PCR-confirmed SARS-CoV-2 infection or an uninfected control (not recorded which). The CDR3 runs from the conserved cysteine through the conserved F or W. A D gene is named only where the DNA matches it firmly. The size of a clone is reported for some rows only, either as once, few or many, or as a class for expanded clones.

clone size,V gene,D gene,J gene,CDR3 DNA,CDR3 protein
NA,TRBV6-5,TRBD2,TRBJ2-3,TGTGCCAGCACTACTCTTAGCGGGGGGTCCCACAATACGCAGTATTTT,CASTTLSGGSHNTQYF
many,TRBV11-3,NA,TRBJ2-2,TGTGCCAGCAGCGCCCGGCTCATGGGCACCGGGGAGCTGTTTTTT,CASSARLMGTGELFF
NA,TRBV7-9,TRBD1,TRBJ2-7,TGTGCCAGCAGCCCGCGGGACAGGGGTGGAGAGCAGTACTTC,CASSPRDRGGEQYF
few,TRBV25-1,NA,TRBJ1-2,TGTGCCAGCAAAGGACAACTAAAGGAAGGCTACACCTTC,CASKGQLKEGYTF
few,TRBV6-5,NA,TRBJ2-7,TGTGCCAGCAGTTTCGACAGGGAGCAGTACTTC,CASSFDREQYF
many,TRBV4-2,TRBD2,TRBJ2-5,TGTGCCAGCAGCCAAGTAGCGGGGGGGCAAGAGACCCAGTACTTC,CASSQVAGGQETQYF
few,TRBV29-1,NA,TRBJ2-7,TGCAGCGTTGAAGACCCGGAAGGGGCAGGACAGGAGCAGTACTTC,CSVEDPEGAGQEQYF
many,TRBV5-1,NA,TRBJ1-1,TGCGCCTGCCGATCGGGGGACGTGCTGAACACTGAAGCTTTCTTT,CACRSGDVLNTEAFF
few,TRBV9,NA,TRBJ1-1,TGTGCCAGCAGCGTAGCTGGCTGGGGGAGGACTGAAGCTTTCTTT,CASSVAGWGRTEAFF
few,TRBV2,NA,TRBJ2-1,TGTGCCAGTCGGATGGGCAGGGGCAATGAGCAGTTCTTC,CASRMGRGNEQFF
few,TRBV12-3/TRBV12-4,TRBD1,TRBJ1-2,TGTGCCAGCAGTTCCTGGACAGGGGGCTATGGCTACACCTTC,CASSSWTGGYGYTF
many,TRBV30,TRBD2,TRBJ2-1,TGTGCCTGGAGAGGAAGCGGGAGAGGGTATGAGCAGTTCTTC,CAWRGSGRGYEQFF
many,TRBV29-1,TRBD2,TRBJ2-1,TGCAGCGTCATTAGCGGGAGGGGTGAGCAGTTCTTC,CSVISGRGEQFF
NA,TRBV9,TRBD1,TRBJ2-5,TGTGCCAGCAGCGCCTCGGACAGGGAGGAGGAAGAGACCCAGTACTTC,CASSASDREEEETQYF
NA,TRBV5-1,TRBD2,TRBJ2-2,TGCGCCAGCAGCTTAGGAGCTAGCGGAAACACCGGGGAGCTGTTTTTT,CASSLGASGNTGELFF
few,TRBV28,TRBD2,TRBJ2-7,TGTGCCAGCAGTTTAACGGGGGGGCCCAACGAGCAGTACTTC,CASSLTGGPNEQYF
NA,TRBV2,TRBD1,TRBJ2-3,TGTGCCAGCAGTAGACAGGGGACGGAAGCAGATACGCAGTATTTT,CASSRQGTEADTQYF
NA,TRBV12-3/TRBV12-4,NA,TRBJ1-1,TGTGCCAGCAGTTTAGCTACCCGACACTACACTGAAGCTTTCTTT,CASSLATRHYTEAFF
many,TRBV29-1,NA,TRBJ1-4,TGCAGCGTTGACGAGGATGAAAAACTGTTTTTT,CSVDEDEKLFF
NA,TRBV7-9,TRBD2,TRBJ2-1,TGTGCCAGCAGCCCTTTCCGCGGGAGAGGAAATGAGCAGTTCTTC,CASSPFRGRGNEQFF
few,TRBV20-1,NA,TRBJ2-7,TGCAGTGCTAGAGTAGCCAGTTCCTACGAGCAGTACTTC,CSARVASSYEQYF
NA,TRBV29-1,NA,TRBJ1-2,TGCAGCGTTGGCACCACAGAACGCTATGGCTACACCTTC,CSVGTTERYGYTF
NA,TRBV7-8,NA,TRBJ2-1,TGTGCCAGCAGCCGGATGCTTCCGGGTGTTGAGCAGTTCTTC,CASSRMLPGVEQFF
NA,TRBV7-2,NA,TRBJ2-7,TGTGCCAGCAGCTTAAACCACTACGAGCAGTACTTC,CASSLNHYEQYF
few,TRBV20-1,TRBD2,TRBJ2-4,TGCAGTGCTAGAGTACCAGGGACTAGCGGGGCCCACATTCAGTACTTC,CSARVPGTSGAHIQYF
few,TRBV28,NA,TRBJ1-3,TGTGCCAGCAGTCCTCTACTGACCGGGACATTCGGAAACACCATATATTTT,CASSPLLTGTFGNTIYF
few,TRBV7-9,TRBD1,TRBJ1-6,TGTGCCAGCAGCTTAGCGCCGGGACAGTTTAATTCACCCCTCCACTTT,CASSLAPGQFNSPLHF
NA,TRBV11-1,NA,TRBJ2-7,TGTGCCAGCAGCTTAGATGCGGTCCGCCCTTCTGTCGAGCAGTACTTC,CASSLDAVRPSVEQYF
NA,TRBV5-1,NA,TRBJ2-2,TGCGCCAGCAGCTTGTACGGCGACACCGGGGAGCTGTTTTTT,CASSLYGDTGELFF
NA,TRBV27,NA,TRBJ1-5,TGTGCCAGCAGTAGCCTCGGACACGGCAATCAGCCCCAGCATTTT,CASSSLGHGNQPQHF
NA,TRBV9,TRBD1,TRBJ1-4,TGTGCCAGCAGTGCTCGGACAGGGAATGAAAAACTGTTTTTT,CASSARTGNEKLFF
many,TRBV2,TRBD1,TRBJ2-7,TGTGCCAGCAGTGTGCCAATGACGGGGACAGACTACGAGCAGTACTTC,CASSVPMTGTDYEQYF
NA,TRBV7-2,NA,TRBJ2-7,TGTGCCAGCACATCCGGGACACACTCCTACGAGCAGTACTTC,CASTSGTHSYEQYF
many,TRBV27,NA,TRBJ2-7,TGTGCCAGCAGCAGGGGGGCCAGGGGCTACGAGCAGTACTTC,CASSRGARGYEQYF
many,TRBV2,NA,TRBJ1-5,TGTGCCAGCAGTACATACATCGTGGGTCAGCCCCAGCATTTT,CASSTYIVGQPQHF
few,TRBV10-1,NA,TRBJ1-1,TGCGCCAGCAGTCCCGGGACGGGGAGCACTGAAGCTTTCTTT,CASSPGTGSTEAFF
few,TRBV11-2,NA,TRBJ2-1,TGTGCCAGTCCGGATGCACCCGGGAATGATTTCGAGCAGTTCTTC,CASPDAPGNDFEQFF
many,TRBV5-4,NA,TRBJ1-4,TGTGCCAGCAGTTTTGAGGGCCTTCAGGGTGAAAAACTGTTTTTT,CASSFEGLQGEKLFF
NA,TRBV28,TRBD2,TRBJ2-3,TGTGCCAGCAGTAGGGGAGGGGCCGGCACAGATACGCAGTATTTT,CASSRGGAGTDTQYF
few,TRBV7-8,TRBD1,TRBJ1-1,TGTGCCAGCAGCTCGGAGACAGGGGGCCAAGAAGCTTTCTTT,CASSSETGGQEAFF
NA,TRBV12-3/TRBV12-4,NA,TRBJ2-3,TGTGCCAGCAGTTTAACGCAGAGCACAGATACGCAGTATTTT,CASSLTQSTDTQYF
many,TRBV6-6,NA,TRBJ1-5,TGTGCCAGCAGTTACTCCGGGTTTCGACAGCCCCAGCATTTT,CASSYSGFRQPQHF
NA,TRBV4-2,NA,TRBJ2-4,TGTGCCAGCAGCCAAGAAGATCCCAAAAACATTCAGTACTTC,CASSQEDPKNIQYF
NA,TRBV2,TRBD1,TRBJ1-6,TGTGCCAGCACCTTACCGGGACAGAACAATTCACCCCTCCACTTT,CASTLPGQNNSPLHF
few,TRBV25-1,NA,TRBJ1-1,TGTGCCAGCAGTCTTCAAGGGCACACTGAAGCTTTCTTT,CASSLQGHTEAFF
few,TRBV7-2,NA,TRBJ2-3,TGTGCCAGCAGCTTAGAGGTGGGGGCCACAGATACGCAGTATTTT,CASSLEVGATDTQYF
few,TRBV29-1,TRBD1,TRBJ1-1,TGCAGCGTTGTCAGGGGGAGGGCTTTCTTT,CSVVRGRAFF
NA,TRBV19,NA,TRBJ2-6,TGTGCCAGTACCGCGACAATCTCCGGCTCTGGGGCCAACGTCCTGACTTTC,CASTATISGSGANVLTF
few,TRBV9,NA,TRBJ2-3,TGTGCCAGCAGTGCTAGAGCGGAGGATACGCAGTATTTT,CASSARAEDTQYF
few,TRBV2,NA,TRBJ1-6,TGTGCCAGCAGTGGTAACAGTAATTCACCCCTCCACTTT,CASSGNSNSPLHF
NA,TRBV6-2/TRBV6-3,NA,TRBJ1-1,TGTGCCAGCAGTTACGGGGCAGAAGCTTTCTTT,CASSYGAEAFF
many,TRBV6-1,NA,TRBJ2-3,TGTGCCAGCAGTGAAAGGAGGGTTATCGGCACAGATACGCAGTATTTT,CASSERRVIGTDTQYF
NA,TRBV19,TRBD1,TRBJ1-5,TGTGCCAGCCTAGACAGGGGCAATCAGCCCCAGCATTTT,CASLDRGNQPQHF
few,TRBV24-1,TRBD1,TRBJ2-7,TGTGCCACCAGTGATCCAACCGGGACAGGGGGCGACGAGCAGTACTTC,CATSDPTGTGGDEQYF
NA,TRBV5-1,NA,TRBJ2-4,TGCGCCAGCAAGGATCCAGGGAAAAACATTCAGTACTTC,CASKDPGKNIQYF
few,TRBV29-1,NA,TRBJ1-2,TGCAGCGGAGACGCAGGGATCTATGGCTACACCTTC,CSGDAGIYGYTF
few,TRBV10-1,TRBD2,TRBJ2-5,TGCGCCAGCAGTGAGTCGGAGTTGAAGCTAGCGGAACAAGAGACCCAGTACTTC,CASSESELKLAEQETQYF